These T cell receptor beta chains were read from a single sample in a study of neurological immune-mediated disorders. TCRdb analysed the 5' RACE reads with MiXCR anew, one entry per CDR3 protein. The sample shows tens of thousands of distinct CDR3 sequences, 11% of them seen only once. The specimen sequenced was CD4+ T cells from blood. These receptors came from a woman in her twenties or thirties with HTLV-1-associated myelopathy (HAM/TSP). The CDR3 runs from the conserved cysteine through the conserved F or W.

V: TRBV18; J: TRBJ2-3; CDR3: CASSPRQGTDTQYF
V: TRBV6-5; J: TRBJ2-1; CDR3: CASMPKGGGLYNEQFF
V: TRBV20-1; J: TRBJ2-7; CDR3: CSAKFGFFYEQYF
V: TRBV20-1; J: TRBJ2-3; CDR3: CSARVRAKTDTQYF
V: TRBV18; J: TRBJ2-3; CDR3: CASSPRGPPQDTQYF
V: TRBV19; J: TRBJ2-3; CDR3: CASSDTRTDTQYF
V: TRBV20-1; J: TRBJ2-1; CDR3: CSATLGTGSYNEQFF
V: TRBV5-1; J: TRBJ2-3; CDR3: CASSLGPGGASTDTQYF
V: TRBV5-1; J: TRBJ2-1; CDR3: CASSLGLGLAVDEQFF
V: TRBV2; J: TRBJ2-2; CDR3: CASSPSGELFF
V: TRBV3-1; J: TRBJ2-5; CDR3: CASRPGLAGQETQYF
V: TRBV27; J: TRBJ2-2; CDR3: CASSLKRDGGELFF
V: TRBV20-1; J: TRBJ1-1; CDR3: CSALGRPGSTEAFF
V: TRBV7-9; J: TRBJ2-1; CDR3: CASSLYSGGGQGWTSSYNEQFF
V: TRBV20-1; J: TRBJ2-7; CDR3: CSAREGTRYEQYF
V: TRBV5-1; J: TRBJ1-1; CDR3: CASSLTGGYTEAFF
V: TRBV24-1; J: TRBJ1-1; CDR3: CATSDRNTEAFF